The TCR beta chain under discussion was sequenced for a study of CD8+CD57+ T cells in acquired aplastic anemia. Study-level background: The study obtained an average of about 3.2 ug of DNA from sorted CD4+ and CD8+ cells.

Germline CDR1 is SGHRS and CDR2 is YFSETQ. V lost 2 bases to trimming and J lost 2 bases, with 7 bases between them. The CDR3 is 14 amino acids. Genomic DNA templated the TCR beta VDJ and CDR3 profiling. MiXCR was run by TCRdb on the reads, yielding one entry per CDR3 protein. The data contain 150,000 to 200,000 distinct CDR3 sequences, 64% of them singletons. The sequencing sample was made of sorted CD4+, CD8+, or CD8+CD57+ T cells (not recorded which) from PBMCs. The chain combines TRBV5-1 with TRBJ1-4; D gene ambiguous. The TCR was taken from a human donor with severe aplastic anemia or a healthy control (not recorded which). The CDR3 loop reads CASSFSATNEKLFF. In DNA form, the CDR3 reads TGCGCCAGCAGCTTTTCGGCGACTAATGAAAAACTGTTTTTT.